This entry lists 2 T cell receptor beta chains sequenced from one sample in a study of graft-versus-host responses after intestinal transplantation. Profiled with immunoSEQ multiplex PCR; TCRdb holds only in-frame clones, not every one. Found here are under 8,000 clones, 95% to 98% of them singletons; the top ten hold just under 0.25%. Sequencing was performed on PBMCs, taken 23 days after intestinal transplant. All receptors come from a human patient who received an intestinal transplant, so some T cells may come from the graft donor.

This chain joins TRBV27 and TRBJ2-7; D gene uncertain. This CDR3 region has 12 residues. Germline CDR1 is MNHEY and CDR2 is SMNVEV (reference sequence). V lost 7 bases and J lost 6, with 13 bases in between. The CDR3: CASKGPVGEQYF. The CDR3 DNA reads TGTGCCAGCAAAGGCCCGGTTGGCGAGCAGTACTTC.

This chain joins TRBV2 and TRBJ2-1; 12 bases line up with TRBD2. Germline trimming cut 7 bases from V and 0 bases from J; bases unmatched to any gene: 10. The germline V gene encodes CDR1 SNHLY and CDR2 FYNNEI. The CDR3 extends over 18 amino acids. CDR3: CASTKGLAGGSSYNEQFF. CDR3 in DNA: TGTGCCAGCACTAAGGGACTAGCGGGTGGGAGCTCCTACAATGAGCAGTTCTTC.